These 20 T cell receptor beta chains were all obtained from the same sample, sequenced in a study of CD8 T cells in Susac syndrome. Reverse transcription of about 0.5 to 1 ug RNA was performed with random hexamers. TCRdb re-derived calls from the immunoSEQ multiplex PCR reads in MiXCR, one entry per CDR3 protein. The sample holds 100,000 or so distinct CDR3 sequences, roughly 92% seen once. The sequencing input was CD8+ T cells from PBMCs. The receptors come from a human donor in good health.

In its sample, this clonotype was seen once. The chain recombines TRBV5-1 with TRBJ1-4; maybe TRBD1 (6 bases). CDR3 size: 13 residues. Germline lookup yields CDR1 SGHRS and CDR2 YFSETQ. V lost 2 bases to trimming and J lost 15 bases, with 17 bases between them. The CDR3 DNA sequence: TGCGCCAGCAGCTTAAAAACAGGGAAAGCGTTGTTTTTT. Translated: CASSLKTGKALFF.

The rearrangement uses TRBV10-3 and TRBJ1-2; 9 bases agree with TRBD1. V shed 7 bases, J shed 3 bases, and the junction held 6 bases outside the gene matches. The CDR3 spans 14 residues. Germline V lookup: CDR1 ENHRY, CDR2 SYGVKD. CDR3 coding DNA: TGTGCCATCAAACAGGGGGCTCGGGACTATGGCTACACCTTC. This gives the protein CAIKQGARDYGYTF.

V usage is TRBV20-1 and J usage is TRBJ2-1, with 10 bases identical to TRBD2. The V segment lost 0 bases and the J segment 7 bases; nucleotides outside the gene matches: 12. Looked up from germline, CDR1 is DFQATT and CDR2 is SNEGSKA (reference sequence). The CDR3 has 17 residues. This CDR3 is CSARDSRLAGVQNEQFF. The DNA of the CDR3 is TGCAGTGCTAGAGATTCCCGCCTAGCGGGAGTGCAGAATGAGCAGTTCTTC.

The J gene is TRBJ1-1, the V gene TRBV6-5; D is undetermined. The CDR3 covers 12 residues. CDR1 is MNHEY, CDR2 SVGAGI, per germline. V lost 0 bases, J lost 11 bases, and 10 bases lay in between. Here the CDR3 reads CASSYSNGPAFF. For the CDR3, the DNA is TGTGCCAGCAGTTACTCGAACGGCCCGGCTTTCTTT.

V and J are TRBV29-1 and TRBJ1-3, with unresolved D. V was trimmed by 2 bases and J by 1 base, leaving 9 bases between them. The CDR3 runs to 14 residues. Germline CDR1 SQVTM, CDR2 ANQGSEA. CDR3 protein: CSVEFAASGNTIYF. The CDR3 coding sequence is TGCAGCGTTGAATTCGCCGCTTCTGGAAACACCATATATTTT.

Here the CDR3 DNA reads TGTGCCAGCAGTTTAGGGACTAGCGGGAGTACCGGGGAGCTGTTTTTT. Protein sequence: CASSLGTSGSTGELFF. The chain joins TRBV12-3 or TRBV12-4 to TRBJ2-2; 13 bases agree with TRBD2. This CDR3 region has 16 residues. Trimming at V came to 1 base and at J to 5 bases, leaving 1 base not matched to a gene.

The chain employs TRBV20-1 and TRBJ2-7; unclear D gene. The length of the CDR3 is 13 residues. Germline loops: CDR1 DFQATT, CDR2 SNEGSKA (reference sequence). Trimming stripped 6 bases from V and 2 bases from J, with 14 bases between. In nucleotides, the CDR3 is TGCAGTGCCAAGTGGGCGGAAACCTACGAGCAGTACTTC. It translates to CSAKWAETYEQYF.

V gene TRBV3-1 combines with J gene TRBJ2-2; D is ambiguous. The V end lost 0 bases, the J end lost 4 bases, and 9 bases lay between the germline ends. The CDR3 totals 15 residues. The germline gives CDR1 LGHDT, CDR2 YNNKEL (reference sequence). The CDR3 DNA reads TGTGCCAGCAGCCAAGATATGGCAGGCACCGGGGAGCTGTTTTTT. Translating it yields CASSQDMAGTGELFF.

The CDR3 is CASSLADLTGELFF. CDR3 bases: TGTGCCAGCAGTTTAGCTGATCTCACCGGGGAGCTGTTTTTT. This chain uses TRBV12-3 or TRBV12-4 with TRBJ2-2; D call uncertain. V lost 0 bases to trimming and J lost 4 bases, with 6 bases between them. This CDR3 is built from 14 residues.

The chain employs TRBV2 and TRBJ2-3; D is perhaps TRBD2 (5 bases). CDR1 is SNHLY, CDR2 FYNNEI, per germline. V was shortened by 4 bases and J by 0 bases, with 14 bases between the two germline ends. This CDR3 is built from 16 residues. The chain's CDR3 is CASSVRASGSTDTQYF. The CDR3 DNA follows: TGTGCCAGCAGTGTTCGGGCAAGCGGTAGCACAGATACGCAGTATTTT.

CDR3 DNA sequence: TGCGCCAGCAGCTTGGCGACCGGACGGACTGACGAAGCTTTCTTT. Its translation is CASSLATGRTDEAFF. The chain links TRBV5-1 to TRBJ1-1, with D hard to call. Germline V gene sequence: CDR1 SGHRS, CDR2 YFSETQ. The V gene lost 0 bases and the J gene lost 8 bases, with 17 bases spanning the gap. This CDR3 region has 15 residues.

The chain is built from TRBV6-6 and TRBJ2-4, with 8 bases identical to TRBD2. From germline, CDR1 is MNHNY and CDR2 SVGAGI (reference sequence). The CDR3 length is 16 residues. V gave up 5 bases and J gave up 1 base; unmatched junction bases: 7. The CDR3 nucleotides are TGTGCCAGCAGTGGGGGACTAGTAAACGCCAAAAACATTCAGTACTTC. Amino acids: CASSGGLVNAKNIQYF.

CDR3 sequence (DNA): TGTGCCAGCGGCGAGTGGACTAGCGGGGGGGCGGACTCCTACAATGAGCAGTTCTTC. It specifies CASGEWTSGGADSYNEQFF. The genes are TRBV5-6 and TRBJ2-1; 15 bases are a match to TRBD2. Germline V gene sequence: CDR1 SGHDT, CDR2 YYEEEE. This CDR3 is built from 19 residues. After removal of 7 bases from V and 0 bases from J, the junction contained 11 bases not matched to a gene.

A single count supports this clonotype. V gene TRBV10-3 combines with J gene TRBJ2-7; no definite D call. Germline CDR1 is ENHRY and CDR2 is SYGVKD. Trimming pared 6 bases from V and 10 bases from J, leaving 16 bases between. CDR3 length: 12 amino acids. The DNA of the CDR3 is TGTGCCATCAGATTATCGGCAGGATTACAGTACTTC. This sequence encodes CAIRLSAGLQYF.

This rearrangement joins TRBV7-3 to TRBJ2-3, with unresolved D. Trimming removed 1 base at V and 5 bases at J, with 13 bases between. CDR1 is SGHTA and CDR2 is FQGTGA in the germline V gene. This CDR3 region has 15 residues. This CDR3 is CASSLSAGFLDTQYF. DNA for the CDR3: TGTGCCAGCAGCTTAAGTGCAGGTTTTCTAGATACGCAGTATTTT.

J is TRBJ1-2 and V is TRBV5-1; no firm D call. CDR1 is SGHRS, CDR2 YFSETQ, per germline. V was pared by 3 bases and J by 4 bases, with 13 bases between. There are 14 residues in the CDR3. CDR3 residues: CASSSRVGPYGYTF. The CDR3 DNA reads TGCGCCAGCAGCTCTAGGGTTGGGCCCTATGGCTACACCTTC.

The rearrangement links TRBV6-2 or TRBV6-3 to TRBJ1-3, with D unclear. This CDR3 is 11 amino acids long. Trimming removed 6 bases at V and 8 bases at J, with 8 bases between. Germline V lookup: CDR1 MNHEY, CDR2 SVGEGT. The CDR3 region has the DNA TGTGCCAGCAGACTCGGTGACACCATATATTTT. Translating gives CASRLGDTIYF.

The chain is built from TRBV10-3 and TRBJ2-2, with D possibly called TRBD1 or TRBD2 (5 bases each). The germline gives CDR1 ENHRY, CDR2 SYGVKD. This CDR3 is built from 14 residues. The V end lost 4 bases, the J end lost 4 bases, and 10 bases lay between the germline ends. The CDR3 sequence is CAISGKGPTGELFF. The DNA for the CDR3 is TGTGCCATCAGTGGAAAGGGACCCACCGGGGAGCTGTTTTTT.

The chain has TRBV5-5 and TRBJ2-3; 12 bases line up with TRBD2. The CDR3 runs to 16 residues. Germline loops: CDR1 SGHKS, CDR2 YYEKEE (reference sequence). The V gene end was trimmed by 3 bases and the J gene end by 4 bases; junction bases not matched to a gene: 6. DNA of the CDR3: TGTGCCAGCAGCTACTCGACTAGCGGGAGAGCAGATACGCAGTATTTT. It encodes CASSYSTSGRADTQYF. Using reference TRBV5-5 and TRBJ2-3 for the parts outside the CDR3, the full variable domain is DAGVTQSPTHLIKTRGQQVTLRCSPISGHKSVSWYQQVLGQGPQFIFQYYEKEERGRGNFPDRFSARQFPNYSSELNVNALLLGDSALYLCASSYSTSGRADTQYFGPGTRLTVL.

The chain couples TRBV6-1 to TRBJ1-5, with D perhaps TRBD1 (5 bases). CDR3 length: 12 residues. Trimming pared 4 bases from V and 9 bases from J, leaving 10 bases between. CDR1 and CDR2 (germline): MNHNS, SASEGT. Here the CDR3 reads CASSVRGSPQHF. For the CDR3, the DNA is TGTGCCAGCAGTGTGAGGGGTTCGCCCCAGCATTTT.